This T cell receptor (beta chain) was retrieved from a study of patients and donors after allogeneic stem cell transplantation. Trimming removed 3 bases from V and 1 base from J, with 9 bases in between. The CDR3 has 14 residues. Per germline, CDR1 LGHNT and CDR2 FRNRAP. TCRdb processed the RT-PCR reads anew with MiXCR; each CDR3 protein has one entry. The repertoire holds about 160,000 distinct CDR3 sequences, approximately 25% seen once, with roughly a quarter in the top ten. The clonotype was recovered from a human donor who was either an allogeneic HSCT recipient or a stem cell or donor lymphocyte infusion donor (not recorded which). It is not recorded whose cells these are; they may come from a transplant donor. The chain combines TRBV12-5 with TRBJ1-1; D remains ambiguous. The sample was blood, either unsorted or a sorted T cell fraction (not recorded which). This CDR3 reads CASGLRAGNTEAFF. The DNA of the CDR3 is TGTGCTAGTGGTTTAAGAGCGGGGAACACTGAAGCTTTCTTT.